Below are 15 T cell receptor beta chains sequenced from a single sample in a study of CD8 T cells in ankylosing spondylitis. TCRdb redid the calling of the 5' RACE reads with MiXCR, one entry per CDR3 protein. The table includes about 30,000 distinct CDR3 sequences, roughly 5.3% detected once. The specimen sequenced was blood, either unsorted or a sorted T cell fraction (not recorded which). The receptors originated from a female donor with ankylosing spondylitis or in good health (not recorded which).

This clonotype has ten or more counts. The chain's CDR3 is CASSSGLAGGSYEQYF. In DNA, the CDR3 is TGTGCCAGCAGCTCGGGACTAGCGGGGGGCTCCTACGAGCAGTACTTC. The chain links TRBV9 to TRBJ2-7; 15 positions agree with TRBD2. This CDR3 comprises 16 residues. The germline gives CDR1 SGDLS, CDR2 YYNGEE. V shed 4 bases, J shed 0 bases, and the junction held 2 bases outside the gene matches. Using reference TRBV9 and TRBJ2-7 for the parts outside the CDR3, the full variable domain is DSGVTQTPKHLITATGQRVTLRCSPRSGDLSVYWYQQSLDQGLQFLIQYYNGEERAKGNILERFSAQQFPDLHSELNLSSLELGDSALYFCASSSGLAGGSYEQYFGPGTRLTVT.

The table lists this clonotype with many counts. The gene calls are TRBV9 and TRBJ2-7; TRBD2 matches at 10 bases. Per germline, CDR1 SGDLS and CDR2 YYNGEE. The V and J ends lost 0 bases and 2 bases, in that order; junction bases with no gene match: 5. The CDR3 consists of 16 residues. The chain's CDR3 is CASSVESSGGPYEQYF. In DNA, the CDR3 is TGTGCCAGCAGCGTAGAATCTAGCGGGGGTCCCTACGAGCAGTACTTC.

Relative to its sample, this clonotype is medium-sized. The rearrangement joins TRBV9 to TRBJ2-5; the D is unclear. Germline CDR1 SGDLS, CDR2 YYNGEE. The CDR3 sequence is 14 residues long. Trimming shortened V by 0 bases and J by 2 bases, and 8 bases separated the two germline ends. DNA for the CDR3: TGTGCCAGCAGCGTAGCGGCGGAACAAGAGACCCAGTACTTC. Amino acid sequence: CASSVAAEQETQYF.

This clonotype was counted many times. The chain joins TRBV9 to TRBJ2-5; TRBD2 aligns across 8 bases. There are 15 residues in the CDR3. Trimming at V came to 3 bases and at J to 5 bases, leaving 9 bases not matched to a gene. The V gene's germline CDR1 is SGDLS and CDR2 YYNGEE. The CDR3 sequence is CASSDRAGARETQYF. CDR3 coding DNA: TGTGCCAGCAGCGACCGAGCGGGGGCCCGGGAGACCCAGTACTTC.

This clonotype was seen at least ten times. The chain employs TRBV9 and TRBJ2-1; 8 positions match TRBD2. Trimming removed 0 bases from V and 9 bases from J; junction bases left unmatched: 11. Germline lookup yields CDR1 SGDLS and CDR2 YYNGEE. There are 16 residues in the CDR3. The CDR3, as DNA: TGTGCCAGCAGCGTAGCTTCGAATAGCGGGACCTCTGAGCAGTTCTTC. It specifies CASSVASNSGTSEQFF.

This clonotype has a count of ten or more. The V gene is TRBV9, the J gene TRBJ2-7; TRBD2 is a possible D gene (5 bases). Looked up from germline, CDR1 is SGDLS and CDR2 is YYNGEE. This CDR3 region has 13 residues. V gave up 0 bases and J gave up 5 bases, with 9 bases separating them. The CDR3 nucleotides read TGTGCCAGCAGCGTAGCTCCGAGGGACGAGCAGTACTTC. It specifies CASSVAPRDEQYF.

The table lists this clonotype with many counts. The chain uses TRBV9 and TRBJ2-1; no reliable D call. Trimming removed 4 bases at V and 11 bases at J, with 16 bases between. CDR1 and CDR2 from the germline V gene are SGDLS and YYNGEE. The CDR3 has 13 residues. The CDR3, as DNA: TGTGCCAGCAGCCCTCAGGTCATGGATAAGCAGTTCTTC. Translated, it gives CASSPQVMDKQFF.

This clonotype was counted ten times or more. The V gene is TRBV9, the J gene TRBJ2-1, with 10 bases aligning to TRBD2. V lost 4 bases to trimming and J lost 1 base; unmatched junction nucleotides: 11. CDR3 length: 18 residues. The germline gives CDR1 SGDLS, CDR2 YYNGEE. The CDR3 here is CASSSRVAGGLSYNEQFF. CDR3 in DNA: TGTGCCAGCAGCTCCCGGGTAGCGGGGGGTCTATCCTACAATGAGCAGTTCTTC.

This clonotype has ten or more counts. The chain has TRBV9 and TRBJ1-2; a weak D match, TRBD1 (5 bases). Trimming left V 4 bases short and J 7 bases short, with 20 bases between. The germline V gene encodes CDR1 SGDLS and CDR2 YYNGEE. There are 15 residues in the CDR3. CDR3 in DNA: TGTGCCAGCAGCCCTAGATCGACGGGGCACGTTGGCTACACCTTC. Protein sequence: CASSPRSTGHVGYTF.

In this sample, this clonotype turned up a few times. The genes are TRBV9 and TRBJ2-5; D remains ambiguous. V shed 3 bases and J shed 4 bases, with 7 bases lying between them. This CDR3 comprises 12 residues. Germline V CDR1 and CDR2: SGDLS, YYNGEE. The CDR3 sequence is CASSARGETQYF. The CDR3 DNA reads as TGTGCCAGCAGCGCAAGAGGAGAGACCCAGTACTTC.

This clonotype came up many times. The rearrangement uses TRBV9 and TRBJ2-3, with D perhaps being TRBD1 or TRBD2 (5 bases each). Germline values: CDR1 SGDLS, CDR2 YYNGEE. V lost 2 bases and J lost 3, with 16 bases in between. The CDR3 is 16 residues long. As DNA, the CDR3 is TGTGCCAGCAGCGTTGGCGAGGGGTTCGCTACAGATACGCAGTATTTT. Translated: CASSVGEGFATDTQYF.

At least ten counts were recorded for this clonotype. CDR3 in amino acids: CASSVSSGTGGEKLFF. CDR3 coding DNA: TGTGCCAGCAGCGTATCGTCTGGGACAGGGGGCGAAAAACTGTTTTTT. The chain links TRBV9 to TRBJ1-4; TRBD1 agrees at 12 bases. With 1 base clipped from V and 8 bases from J, the junction kept 6 bases outside the gene matches. CDR1 is SGDLS and CDR2 is YYNGEE in the germline V gene. The CDR3 spans 16 residues. Variable domain in full (rest from reference TRBV9 and TRBJ1-4): DSGVTQTPKHLITATGQRVTLRCSPRSGDLSVYWYQQSLDQGLQFLIQYYNGEERAKGNILERFSAQQFPDLHSELNLSSLELGDSALYFCASSVSSGTGGEKLFFGSGTQLSVL.

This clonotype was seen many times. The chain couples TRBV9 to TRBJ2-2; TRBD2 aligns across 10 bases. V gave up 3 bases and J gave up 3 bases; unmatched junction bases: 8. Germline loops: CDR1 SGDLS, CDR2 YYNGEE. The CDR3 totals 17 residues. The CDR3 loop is CASSGIPAGGYTGELFF. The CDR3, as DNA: TGTGCCAGCAGCGGGATCCCAGCGGGAGGGTACACCGGGGAGCTGTTTTTT.

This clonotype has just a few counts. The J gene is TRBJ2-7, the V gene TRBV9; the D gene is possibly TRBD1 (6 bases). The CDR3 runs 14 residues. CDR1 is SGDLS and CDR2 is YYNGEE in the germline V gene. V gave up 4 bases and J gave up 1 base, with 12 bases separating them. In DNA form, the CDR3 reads TGTGCCAGCAGCCCACGGACAGTTTCCTACGAGCAGTACTTC. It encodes CASSPRTVSYEQYF.

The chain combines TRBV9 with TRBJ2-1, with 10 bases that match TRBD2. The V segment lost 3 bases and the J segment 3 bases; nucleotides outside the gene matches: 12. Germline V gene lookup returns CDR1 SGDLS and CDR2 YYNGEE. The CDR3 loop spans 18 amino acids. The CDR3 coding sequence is TGTGCCAGCAGCGCTAAACCGGGACTAGCGAATAACTACAATGAGCAGTTCTTC. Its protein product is CASSAKPGLANNYNEQFF.